The 14 T cell receptor beta chains listed next were all sequenced from one sample in a study of beta chain features in type 1 diabetes. Sequenced material consisted of expressed TCRB transcripts (all of the isolated RNA was reverse transcribed). Measured with immunoSEQ multiplex PCR; TCRdb has only the in-frame clones, and not every one. The sample lists about 130,000 clones, 7% to 10% seen once, with 0.55% to 0.85% in the top ten. Specimen: central memory CD4+ T cells from blood. The receptors were gathered from a man aged 18 to 30 in good health.

This clone turned up a few times. The J gene is TRBJ1-2, the V gene TRBV18; D is possibly TRBD1 (5 bases). The CDR3 is made up of 15 amino acids. Germline V gene sequence: CDR1 KGHSH, CDR2 LQKENI. The V and J ends lost 0 bases and 3 bases respectively, with 11 bases between them. In DNA, the CDR3 is TGTGCCAGCTCACCACCGGGTCCAGGGTACTATGGCTACACCTTC. This sequence encodes CASSPPGPGYYGYTF.

A few counts support this clone. The chain has TRBV7-9 and TRBJ2-1; 8 bases map to TRBD1. Germline CDR1 SEHNR, CDR2 FQNEAQ (reference sequence). J lost 6 bases, V lost 0 bases, and 7 bases had no gene match. The CDR3 has 16 amino acids. In DNA form, the CDR3 reads TGTGCCAGCAGCTTAGCGGACAGGGTGTTTGCCAATGAGCAGTTCTTC. Protein product: CASSLADRVFANEQFF.

As to this clone: Other DNA sequences from this sample encode an identical CDR3 as well. The CDR3 loop is CASSVDRGSGNTIYF. For the CDR3, the DNA is TGTGCCAGCAGCGTTGACAGGGGCTCTGGAAACACCATATATTTT. The J gene is TRBJ1-3, the V gene TRBV9; 8 bases align to TRBD1. The CDR3 has 15 residues. Germline V lookup: CDR1 SGDLS, CDR2 YYNGEE. Germline trimming cut 2 bases from V and 0 bases from J; bases unmatched to any gene: 1.

The J gene is TRBJ1-4, the V gene TRBV25-1; TRBD1 matches at 8 bases. This CDR3 contains 14 residues. Looked up from germline, CDR1 is MGHDK and CDR2 is SYGVNS. The V and J ends lost 6 bases and 8 bases, in that order; junction bases with no gene match: 8. The CDR3 DNA is TGTGCCAGCAGCCCATTTAGACAGGGGGAAAAACTGTTTTTT. It codes for CASSPFRQGEKLFF. The full variable domain, rest sourced from reference TRBV25-1 and TRBJ1-4, is EADIYQTPRYLVIGTGKKITLECSQTMGHDKMYWYQQDPGMELHLIHYSYGVNSTEKGDLSSESTVSRIRTEHFPLTLESARPSHTSQYLCASSPFRQGEKLFFGSGTQLSVL.

This clone was detected a few times. The chain combines TRBV5-1 with TRBJ2-2, with 8 bases identical to TRBD2. Germline CDR1 is SGHRS and CDR2 is YFSETQ. Unmatched junction bases numbered 6, after V lost 4 bases and J lost 4 bases. The CDR3 consists of 15 residues. CDR3 nucleotides: TGCGCCAGCAGCCTGGGACTAGGCAGCACCGGGGAGCTGTTTTTT. Translated: CASSLGLGSTGELFF.

The rearrangement links TRBV2 to TRBJ1-3; 9 bases match TRBD1. The CDR3 runs 17 residues. V lost 8 bases, J lost 0 bases, and 11 bases stayed unmatched. Germline V gene data show CDR1 as SNHLY and CDR2 as FYNNEI. The CDR3 nucleotides are TGTGCCAGCGTAGGGACAGGGATTTACAGCTCTGGAAACACCATATATTTT. Amino acid sequence: CASVGTGIYSSGNTIYF. Based on the CDR3 plus reference TRBV2 and TRBJ1-3, the full variable domain is EPEVTQTPSHQVTQMGQEVILRCVPISNHLYFYWYRQILGQKVEFLVSFYNNEISEKSEIFDDQFSVERPDGSNFTLKIRSTKLEDSAMYFCASVGTGIYSSGNTIYFGEGSWLTVV.

In this sample, this clone turned up a few times. The rearrangement links TRBV4-2 to TRBJ2-1, with TRBD2 matching over 9 bases. Germline CDR1 LGHNA, CDR2 YNFKEQ. The CDR3 consists of 16 residues. V was pared by 4 bases and J by 1 base, with 5 bases of the junction left unmatched. The CDR3 DNA sequence: TGTGCCAGCAGCCCGAGACTAGCGGTGTCCTACAATGAGCAGTTCTTC. It yields the protein CASSPRLAVSYNEQFF.

The CDR3 is CASSQEDEQYF. Written as DNA, the CDR3 is TGTGCCAGCAGCCAAGAGGATGAGCAGTACTTC. This sequence joins TRBV5-4 and TRBJ2-7, with no clear D. The CDR3 contains 11 residues. Germline lookup yields CDR1 SGHNT and CDR2 YYREEE (reference sequence). The germline V and J ends were trimmed by 4 bases and 7 bases, with 9 bases remaining between them.

This sequence joins TRBV2 and TRBJ2-1; weak D call: TRBD1 (5 bases). V was pared by 7 bases and J by 4 bases, with 11 bases between. Germline CDR1 is SNHLY and CDR2 is FYNNEI. The CDR3 runs to 13 residues. CDR3 protein: CASIEDTYNEQFF. The DNA for the CDR3 is TGTGCCAGCATTGAGGACACATACAATGAGCAGTTCTTC.

This clone was detected a few times. V usage is TRBV19 and J usage is TRBJ1-1; D call uncertain. Trimming took 7 bases from V and 4 from J, leaving 13 bases between them. The CDR3 is 13 amino acids. Germline values: CDR1 LNHDA, CDR2 SQIVND (reference sequence). DNA for the CDR3: TGTGCCAGTACCCTCGAACGGAGCACTGAAGCTTTCTTT. Translating gives CASTLERSTEAFF.

This clone was observed a few times. The V and J genes are TRBV4-2 and TRBJ2-5; possibly TRBD1 for D (5 bases). Trimming cost V 4 bases and J 5 bases, with 14 bases left between them. Germline V gives CDR1 LGHNA, CDR2 YNFKEQ. The CDR3 loop spans 14 amino acids. The CDR3 sequence: CASSPIRGRETQYF. The CDR3 DNA is TGTGCCAGCAGCCCCATAAGGGGCCGGGAGACCCAGTACTTC.

This clone was seen more than once but under ten times. The rearrangement joins TRBV28 to TRBJ2-5, with D maybe TRBD2 (5 bases). Germline V CDR1 and CDR2: MDHEN, SYDVKM. Trimming left V 3 bases short and J 5 bases short, with 7 bases between. This CDR3 spans 12 amino acids. CDR3 amino acids: CASSLPGETQYF. CDR3 nucleotide sequence: TGTGCCAGCAGTTTGCCGGGGGAGACCCAGTACTTC.

For the CDR3, the DNA is TGCGCCAGCAGTGAGTTCCCTAGCGGGGGGTCTGCGAATACGCAGTATTTT. Its protein is CASSEFPSGGSANTQYF. The chain links TRBV10-1 to TRBJ2-3, with 11 bases lining up with TRBD2. CDR1 is WNHNN and CDR2 is SYGVQD in the germline V gene (reference sequence). The CDR3 contains 17 residues. V was clipped by 1 base and J by 7 bases; unmatched bases: 10.

The CDR3 protein is CASSLATGRQETQYF. CDR3 DNA: TGTGCCAGCAGCTTAGCGACAGGGAGACAAGAGACCCAGTACTTC. V is TRBV7-2 and J is TRBJ2-5, with TRBD1 matching 7 bases. Germline V gene data show CDR1 as SGHTA and CDR2 as FQGNSA. The trim removed 0 bases at V and 2 bases at J, leaving 3 bases unmatched. This CDR3 contains 15 residues.